Following are 22 T cell receptor beta chains from one sample sequenced in a study of shared clonotypes between healthy human individuals. Clones were sequenced by immunoSEQ multiplex PCR, and TCRdb holds only the in-frame ones, with some missing. The sample consists of about 2 million clones, over 85% of them appearing once. Cells designated naive CD8 were CD45RO-negative and were positively selected for CCR7, with terminally differentiated effector memory CD45RA+ cells excluded. Sequencing used naive CD8+ T cells sorted from blood. The receptors here all came from a young man in good health.

This clone was found once. The chain couples TRBV18 to TRBJ2-5; D gene uncertain. In germline, CDR1 is KGHSH, CDR2 LQKENI. This CDR3 spans 13 amino acids. With 8 bases removed from V and 4 bases from J, the gap between germline ends came to 14 bases. CDR3 nucleotide sequence: TGTGCCAGCCTAGGCGGCGTGGGAGAGACCCAGTACTTC. Protein: CASLGGVGETQYF.

The chain uses TRBV13 and TRBJ2-7; no reliable D call. Per the germline V gene, CDR1 is PRHDT and CDR2 is FYEKMQ (reference sequence). Trimming left V 5 bases short and J 5 bases short, with 13 bases between. This CDR3 has 13 amino acids. The CDR3 region has the DNA TGTGCCAGCAGCCCCCAGGTGAAGGACGAGCAGTACTTC. As protein: CASSPQVKDEQYF.

The chain combines TRBV27 with TRBJ2-2; 7 bases match TRBD2. Trimming cost V 6 bases and J 3 bases; bases outside gene matches: 4. Germline V gene data show CDR1 as MNHEY and CDR2 as SMNVEV (reference sequence). This CDR3 contains 14 residues. The CDR3 loop is CASSAGLYTGELFF. The CDR3 DNA reads as TGTGCCAGCAGCGCGGGACTATACACCGGGGAGCTGTTTTTT.

This rearrangement joins TRBV7-6 to TRBJ2-3, with 8 bases aligning to TRBD2. CDR3 length equals 16 residues. With 5 bases clipped from V and 2 bases from J, the junction kept 9 bases outside the gene matches. Per germline, CDR1 SGHVS and CDR2 FNYEAQ. The CDR3 DNA is TGTGCCAGCAGCCCACTCGTTAGCGGGGACACAGATACGCAGTATTTT. This encodes CASSPLVSGDTDTQYF. The full variable domain, its missing parts supplied by reference TRBV7-6 and TRBJ2-3, is GAGVSQSPRYKVTKRGQDVALRCDPISGHVSLYWYRQALGQGPEFLTYFNYEAQQDKSGLPNDRFSAERPEGSISTLTIQRTEQRDSAMYRCASSPLVSGDTDTQYFGPGTRLTVL.

J is TRBJ2-2 and V is TRBV4-3; 8 bases are shared with TRBD1. V was clipped by 5 bases and J by 5 bases; unmatched bases: 1. This CDR3 has 13 amino acids. Germline CDR1 reads LGHNA; CDR2 reads YSLEER. The CDR3 coding sequence is TGCGCCAGCAGCAGGACAGGGACCGGGGAGCTGTTTTTT. This translates into CASSRTGTGELFF.

The chain employs TRBV14 and TRBJ1-2, with 7 bases that match TRBD1. V lost 1 base to trimming and J lost 3 bases; unmatched junction nucleotides: 2. From germline, CDR1 is SGHDN and CDR2 FVKESK. This CDR3 comprises 14 residues. CDR3 in amino acids: CASSQGQGYYGYTF. The CDR3 nucleotides are TGTGCCAGCAGCCAAGGACAGGGATACTATGGCTACACCTTC.

The rearrangement uses TRBV28 and TRBJ2-7; D unresolved. The CDR3 totals 12 residues. The V end was cut by 5 bases, the J end by 4 bases, with 9 bases between. In germline, CDR1 is MDHEN, CDR2 SYDVKM. CDR3 in DNA: TGTGCCAGCAGTCGAGACCAGTACGAGCAGTACTTC. Translating it yields CASSRDQYEQYF.

The chain links TRBV6-5 to TRBJ2-7; possible D gene TRBD2, 5 bases. Germline V gene lookup returns CDR1 MNHEY and CDR2 SVGAGI. V lost 4 bases and J lost 7, with 14 bases in between. The CDR3 totals 13 residues. CDR3 DNA sequence: TGTGCCAGCAGTTCGAGCCTGGGCGGGGAGCAGTACTTC. Its translation: CASSSSLGGEQYF.

A remark on this clone: Other nucleotide sequences from this sample produce the same CDR3. The rearrangement uses TRBV7-8 and TRBJ2-2, with TRBD1 matching 7 bases. Per germline, CDR1 SGHVS and CDR2 FQNEAQ. The CDR3 is made up of 12 amino acids. After removal of 5 bases from V and 11 bases from J, the junction contained 5 bases not matched to a gene. The CDR3 coding sequence is TGTGCCAGCAGCCTGGGGGACAGAGAGCTGTTTTTT. As protein: CASSLGDRELFF.

This chain uses TRBV7-9 with TRBJ2-5; TRBD2 is a possible D gene (5 bases). This CDR3 contains 14 residues. V lost 3 bases, J lost 3 bases, and 11 bases lay in between. CDR1 and CDR2 (germline): SEHNR, FQNEAQ (reference sequence). CDR3 sequence reads: CASSFFAAEETQYF. The CDR3 DNA follows: TGTGCCAGCAGCTTCTTCGCAGCGGAAGAGACCCAGTACTTC.

The genes are TRBV4-1 and TRBJ2-7, with D perhaps being TRBD1 or TRBD2 (5 bases each). The CDR3 is 15 residues long. Germline loops: CDR1 MGHRA, CDR2 YSYEKL. V lost 1 base to trimming and J lost 5 bases, with 15 bases between them. CDR3 coding DNA: TGCGCCAGCAGCCAAGGTTCATTTGGGGGAGACGAGCAGTACTTC. Translation gives CASSQGSFGGDEQYF.

CDR3 nucleotides: TGTGCCAGCAGCTCACCGACTAGCGGACCCTACGAGCAGTACTTC. Translating gives CASSSPTSGPYEQYF. The rearrangement joins TRBV13 to TRBJ2-7; 9 positions match TRBD2. CDR1 is PRHDT, CDR2 FYEKMQ, per germline (reference sequence). With V trimmed by 4 bases and J by 2 bases, 6 bases remained unmatched. This CDR3 contains 15 residues.

The V gene is TRBV19, the J gene TRBJ1-1; 12 bases align to TRBD1. Trimming cost V 6 bases and J 0 bases; bases outside gene matches: 8. Germline V gives CDR1 LNHDA, CDR2 SQIVND (reference sequence). CDR3 size: 17 residues. CDR3 DNA sequence: TGTGCCAGTAGAACGGGACAGGGGGCTATTATGAACACTGAAGCTTTCTTT. Translation gives CASRTGQGAIMNTEAFF.

CDR3 DNA: TGTGCCAGTAGTACCCGGACAGGGAGGGATACCTATGGCTACACCTTC. This codes for CASSTRTGRDTYGYTF. The genes are TRBV19 and TRBJ1-2, with 8 positions matching TRBD1. The CDR3 consists of 16 residues. The ends lost 4 bases at V and 4 bases at J; junction bases unmatched: 11. CDR1 LNHDA and CDR2 SQIVND come from the germline V gene (reference sequence).

This chain links TRBV29-1 with TRBJ1-6, with a possible D match to TRBD1 (5 bases). Germline V lookup: CDR1 SQVTM, CDR2 ANQGSEA. The CDR3 is made up of 12 amino acids. V dropped 7 bases and J dropped 7 bases, with 11 bases sitting between them. CDR3 in DNA: TGCAGCGCCGGGGACGGAAATTCACCCCTCCACTTT. Residues: CSAGDGNSPLHF.

V gene TRBV7-6 combines with J gene TRBJ2-7, with D possibly called TRBD1 or TRBD2 (5 bases each). V was cut by 1 base and J by 0 bases, with 10 bases left in between. The CDR3 is 15 amino acids. Germline assignment: CDR1 SGHVS and CDR2 FNYEAQ. CDR3 bases: TGTGCCAGCAGCTTAGGTGAGGGGAGCTCCTACGAGCAGTACTTC. It translates to CASSLGEGSSYEQYF.

The genes are TRBV7-9 and TRBJ2-7; D possibly uses TRBD1 or TRBD2 (6 bases each). This CDR3 is built from 14 residues. V was pared by 4 bases and J by 6 bases, with 16 bases between. The germline gives CDR1 SEHNR, CDR2 FQNEAQ (reference sequence). CDR3 loop: CASSSPRRGVEQYF. The CDR3 DNA is TGTGCCAGCAGCTCGCCCCGGAGGGGGGTCGAGCAGTACTTC.

The chain is built from TRBV4-3 and TRBJ2-1; TRBD2 matches at 13 bases. The CDR3 covers 19 residues. V trimming: 0 bases; J trimming: 5 bases; junction bases outside the gene matches: 10. Germline V lookup: CDR1 LGHNA, CDR2 YSLEER. The CDR3 DNA follows: TGCGCCAGCAGCCAAGAAGGACTAGCGGGAGCTGAGGGTGACAATGAGCAGTTCTTC. Its protein product is CASSQEGLAGAEGDNEQFF.

V and J are TRBV9 and TRBJ2-7; D ambiguous. V was clipped by 3 bases and J by 0 bases, with 19 bases between them. The germline V gene encodes CDR1 SGDLS and CDR2 YYNGEE. This CDR3 region has 17 residues. The DNA of the CDR3 is TGTGCCAGCAGCGCCTCGGGTTCGGCTGTGAGCTCCTACGAGCAGTACTTC. It yields the protein CASSASGSAVSSYEQYF.

The chain is built from TRBV10-1 and TRBJ2-2; no firm D call. The CDR3 length is 14 residues. The germline CDR1 and CDR2 sequences are WNHNN and SYGVQD (reference sequence). Trimming took off 3 bases at V and 4 bases at J, with 9 bases between the two ends. The DNA for the CDR3 is TGCGCCAGCAGTGACGGCGTGCTCACCGGGGAGCTGTTTTTT. Its protein product is CASSDGVLTGELFF.

The chain carries TRBV5-4 and TRBJ2-7, with D perhaps TRBD2 (5 bases). The CDR3 covers 14 residues. The germline V and J ends were trimmed by 0 bases and 0 bases, with 7 bases remaining between them. Germline CDR1 reads SGHNT; CDR2 reads YYREEE (reference sequence). The DNA of the CDR3 is TGTGCCAGCAGCTTGGGGGAGAGCTCCTACGAGCAGTACTTC. The encoded protein is CASSLGESSYEQYF. Based on the CDR3 plus reference TRBV5-4 and TRBJ2-7, the full variable domain is ETGVTQSPTHLIKTRGQQVTLRCSSQSGHNTVSWYQQALGQGPQFIFQYYREEENGRGNFPPRFSGLQFPNYSSELNVNALELDDSALYLCASSLGESSYEQYFGPGTRLTVT.

The chain has TRBV6-5 and TRBJ2-5; no clear D. Matching the DNA end better, TRBJ2-7 makes the J call doubtful. CDR3 length equals 14 residues. From germline, CDR1 is MNHEY and CDR2 SVGAGI. The CDR3 protein is CASSRTLSGYEQYF. The DNA of the CDR3 is TGTGCCAGCAGTCGAACCTTATCGGGCTACGAGCAGTACTTC.